The rows below give T cell receptor beta chains drawn from one sample of a study of T-cell reconstitution after alpha-beta-depleted transplantation in children. Via MiXCR, TCRdb re-called the PCR reads, giving one row per CDR3 protein. The sample comprises about 980,000 distinct CDR3 sequences, about 30% of which are singletons, and roughly 31% rests with the top ten. The specimen comprised PBMCs, mostly from graft donor cells, sampled 360 days after TCRalphabeta/CD19-depleted stem cell transplant. These receptors originate from a boy younger than two who had a stem cell transplant for SCID, so the T cells may come from the graft donor. The CDR3 runs from the conserved cysteine through the conserved F or W. The order of the fields is clone size, J gene, D gene, CDR3 length, V gene, CDR3 protein, CDR3 DNA. The D gene is left open where the match is weak. Clone sizes are given selectively: once, few, many, or a class where the clone is expanded.

clone size: .
J gene: TRBJ1-2
D gene: .
CDR3 length: 13
V gene: TRBV20-1
CDR3 protein: CSARTQGFDGYTF
CDR3 DNA: TGCAGTGCTAGAACTCAGGGTTTTGATGGCTACACCTTC

clone size: .
J gene: TRBJ2-1
D gene: TRBD1
CDR3 length: 14
V gene: TRBV5-1
CDR3 protein: CASSWGTVPNEQFF
CDR3 DNA: TGCGCCAGCAGCTGGGGGACAGTCCCCAATGAGCAGTTCTTC

clone size: few
J gene: TRBJ2-5
D gene: TRBD2
CDR3 length: 15
V gene: TRBV4-1
CDR3 protein: CASSQVPSGYETQYF
CDR3 DNA: TGCGCCAGCAGCCAAGTCCCTAGCGGCTATGAGACCCAGTACTTC

clone size: .
J gene: TRBJ2-1
D gene: TRBD2
CDR3 length: 17
V gene: TRBV24-1
CDR3 protein: CATSDPYGAGGHNEQFF
CDR3 DNA: TGTGCCACCAGTGATCCGTATGGAGCGGGGGGCCACAATGAGCAGTTCTTC

clone size: .
J gene: TRBJ1-5
D gene: .
CDR3 length: 15
V gene: TRBV12-3/TRBV12-4
CDR3 protein: CASSPSSSSNQPQHF
CDR3 DNA: TGTGCCAGCAGCCCTTCATCCTCCAGCAATCAGCCCCAGCATTTT

clone size: .
J gene: TRBJ2-2
D gene: .
CDR3 length: 13
V gene: TRBV29-1
CDR3 protein: CSVRVGAPGELFF
CDR3 DNA: TGCAGCGTCCGAGTGGGGGCCCCCGGGGAGCTGTTTTTT

clone size: .
J gene: TRBJ1-5
D gene: .
CDR3 length: 12
V gene: TRBV6-5
CDR3 protein: CASSYSGGPQHF
CDR3 DNA: TGTGCCAGCAGTTACTCGGGTGGGCCCCAGCATTTT

clone size: few
J gene: TRBJ1-1
D gene: .
CDR3 length: 15
V gene: TRBV12-3/TRBV12-4
CDR3 protein: CASRPDIRRYTEAFF
CDR3 DNA: TGTGCCAGCAGACCGGACATCCGACGCTACACTGAAGCTTTCTTT

clone size: .
J gene: TRBJ2-1
D gene: .
CDR3 length: 17
V gene: TRBV6-2/TRBV6-3
CDR3 protein: CASSHQPGRTIIYWQFF
CDR3 DNA: TGTGCCAGCAGTCACCAACCGGGACGCACAATCATTTATTGGCAGTTCTTC

clone size: .
J gene: TRBJ2-1
D gene: .
CDR3 length: 16
V gene: TRBV19
CDR3 protein: CASSTVARNPYGEQFF
CDR3 DNA: TGTGCCAGTAGTACTGTTGCAAGGAACCCCTACGGTGAGCAGTTCTTC

clone size: .
J gene: TRBJ2-5
D gene: TRBD1
CDR3 length: 13
V gene: TRBV20-1
CDR3 protein: CSARYRGQETQYF
CDR3 DNA: TGCAGTGCTAGATACAGGGGACAAGAGACCCAGTACTTC

clone size: .
J gene: TRBJ1-5
D gene: .
CDR3 length: 15
V gene: TRBV5-5
CDR3 protein: CASSLGQSSNQPQHF
CDR3 DNA: TGTGCCAGCAGCTTGGGACAGAGTAGCAATCAGCCCCAGCATTTT

clone size: few
J gene: TRBJ2-2
D gene: .
CDR3 length: 14
V gene: TRBV7-3
CDR3 protein: CASSLQDDTGELFF
CDR3 DNA: TGTGCCAGCAGCTTACAGGATGACACCGGGGAGCTGTTTTTT

clone size: few
J gene: TRBJ1-1
D gene: .
CDR3 length: 8
V gene: TRBV29-1
CDR3 protein: CSTGEAFF
CDR3 DNA: TGCAGCACAGGGGAAGCTTTCTTT

clone size: few
J gene: TRBJ2-7
D gene: TRBD2
CDR3 length: 12
V gene: TRBV29-1
CDR3 protein: CSVDTGGYEQYF
CDR3 DNA: TGCAGCGTTGATACGGGGGGCTACGAGCAGTACTTC

clone size: .
J gene: TRBJ1-1
D gene: .
CDR3 length: 13
V gene: TRBV11-1
CDR3 protein: CASSRGFRTEAFF
CDR3 DNA: TGTGCCAGCAGCCGGGGGTTTCGGACTGAAGCTTTCTTT

clone size: few
J gene: TRBJ2-7
D gene: .
CDR3 length: 13
V gene: TRBV5-1
CDR3 protein: CASSLVEGNEQYF
CDR3 DNA: TGCGCCAGCAGCTTGGTAGAGGGAAACGAGCAGTACTTC

clone size: .
J gene: TRBJ2-6
D gene: .
CDR3 length: 16
V gene: TRBV3-1
CDR3 protein: CASSHRGQGKANVLTF
CDR3 DNA: TGTGCCAGCAGCCACCGAGGGCAGGGAAAGGCCAACGTCCTGACTTTC

clone size: few
J gene: TRBJ1-3
D gene: TRBD1
CDR3 length: 16
V gene: TRBV4-3
CDR3 protein: CASSQEDRGYGNTIYF
CDR3 DNA: TGCGCCAGCAGCCAAGAGGACAGGGGGTACGGAAACACCATATATTTT

clone size: .
J gene: TRBJ2-3
D gene: TRBD2
CDR3 length: 19
V gene: TRBV3-1
CDR3 protein: CASSQKTLGLAGDTDTQYF
CDR3 DNA: TGTGCCAGCAGCCAGAAGACCTTAGGACTAGCGGGGGACACAGATACGCAGTATTTT

clone size: once
J gene: TRBJ1-1
D gene: .
CDR3 length: 15
V gene: TRBV4-1
CDR3 protein: CASSQEGFGNTEAFF
CDR3 DNA: TGCGCCAGCAGCCAAGAGGGGTTTGGGAACACTGAAGCTTTCTTT

clone size: .
J gene: TRBJ1-5
D gene: .
CDR3 length: 12
V gene: TRBV20-1
CDR3 protein: CSASTANQPQHF
CDR3 DNA: TGCAGTGCTAGTACAGCAAATCAGCCCCAGCATTTT

clone size: .
J gene: TRBJ1-2
D gene: .
CDR3 length: 14
V gene: TRBV25-1
CDR3 protein: CASSDWDGAYGYTF
CDR3 DNA: TGTGCCAGCAGTGATTGGGACGGAGCGTATGGCTACACCTTC

clone size: few
J gene: TRBJ2-4
D gene: .
CDR3 length: 16
V gene: TRBV2
CDR3 protein: CASRTTGRQDKNIQYF
CDR3 DNA: TGTGCCAGCAGGACTACGGGACGCCAAGACAAAAACATTCAGTACTTC

clone size: .
J gene: TRBJ2-7
D gene: .
CDR3 length: 11
V gene: TRBV20-1
CDR3 protein: CSAAQVTKQYF
CDR3 DNA: TGCAGTGCTGCCCAGGTCACCAAGCAGTACTTC

clone size: .
J gene: TRBJ2-1
D gene: .
CDR3 length: 17
V gene: TRBV3-1
CDR3 protein: CASSQEGEGEPYNEQFF
CDR3 DNA: TGTGCCAGCAGCCAAGAGGGTGAGGGCGAACCCTACAATGAGCAGTTCTTC

clone size: .
J gene: TRBJ1-5
D gene: .
CDR3 length: 15
V gene: TRBV3-1
CDR3 protein: CASSQDWGWSQPQHF
CDR3 DNA: TGTGCCAGCAGCCAAGACTGGGGATGGAGTCAGCCCCAGCATTTT

clone size: few
J gene: TRBJ2-1
D gene: TRBD1
CDR3 length: 17
V gene: TRBV5-1
CDR3 protein: CASTRTNTGVMYNEQFF
CDR3 DNA: TGCGCCAGCACCCGTACGAATACAGGGGTTATGTACAATGAGCAGTTCTTC

clone size: .
J gene: TRBJ2-2
D gene: TRBD2
CDR3 length: 18
V gene: TRBV12-3/TRBV12-4
CDR3 protein: CASSFIPGLATYSGELFF
CDR3 DNA: TGTGCCAGCAGTTTTATACCGGGACTAGCTACCTACTCCGGGGAGCTGTTTTTT

clone size: few
J gene: TRBJ2-1
D gene: TRBD1
CDR3 length: 20
V gene: TRBV12-3/TRBV12-4
CDR3 protein: CASSRPHRYPGTGSYNEQFF
CDR3 DNA: TGTGCCAGCAGTCGCCCACACCGATACCCAGGGACAGGGTCTTACAATGAGCAGTTCTTC

clone size: .
J gene: TRBJ2-1
D gene: .
CDR3 length: 19
V gene: TRBV4-1
CDR3 protein: CASTLTGAIGPSSYNEQFF
CDR3 DNA: TGCGCCAGCACCCTAACCGGGGCCATAGGCCCGAGCTCCTACAATGAGCAGTTCTTC

clone size: few
J gene: TRBJ2-5
D gene: TRBD2
CDR3 length: 15
V gene: TRBV20-1
CDR3 protein: CSATPGLDPGETQYF
CDR3 DNA: TGCAGTGCTACACCGGGACTAGATCCTGGGGAGACCCAGTACTTC

clone size: .
J gene: TRBJ1-1
D gene: .
CDR3 length: 14
V gene: TRBV5-5
CDR3 protein: CASSLNVGVTEAFF
CDR3 DNA: TGTGCCAGCAGCCTGAACGTGGGTGTGACTGAAGCTTTCTTT

clone size: .
J gene: TRBJ1-2
D gene: .
CDR3 length: 13
V gene: TRBV7-9
CDR3 protein: CASSQVPPEGYTF
CDR3 DNA: TGTGCCAGCAGCCAGGTCCCGCCCGAGGGCTACACCTTC

clone size: .
J gene: TRBJ2-3
D gene: .
CDR3 length: 14
V gene: TRBV20-1
CDR3 protein: CSAAGTLSADTQYF
CDR3 DNA: TGCAGTGCGGCCGGGACACTGAGCGCAGATACGCAGTATTTT

clone size: few
J gene: TRBJ1-1
D gene: .
CDR3 length: 11
V gene: TRBV10-2
CDR3 protein: CATAAGGYAFF
CDR3 DNA: TGCGCCACTGCGGCCGGGGGATATGCTTTCTTT

clone size: .
J gene: TRBJ2-1
D gene: TRBD2
CDR3 length: 15
V gene: TRBV3-1
CDR3 protein: CASSLRGVTFNEQFF
CDR3 DNA: TGTGCCAGCAGCCTACGGGGGGTTACATTCAATGAGCAGTTCTTC

clone size: .
J gene: TRBJ2-1
D gene: .
CDR3 length: 14
V gene: TRBV18
CDR3 protein: CASSPPGWDNEQFF
CDR3 DNA: TGTGCCAGCTCACCACCGGGGTGGGACAATGAGCAGTTCTTC

clone size: .
J gene: TRBJ2-4
D gene: .
CDR3 length: 13
V gene: TRBV7-2
CDR3 protein: CASSFGTQNIQYF
CDR3 DNA: TGTGCCAGCAGCTTCGGGACACAAAACATTCAGTACTTC

clone size: few
J gene: TRBJ1-1
D gene: .
CDR3 length: 11
V gene: TRBV6-5
CDR3 protein: CASTQGGEAFF
CDR3 DNA: TGTGCCAGTACCCAGGGTGGGGAAGCTTTCTTT

clone size: .
J gene: TRBJ2-3
D gene: .
CDR3 length: 13
V gene: TRBV6-2/TRBV6-3
CDR3 protein: CASSYPALDTQYF
CDR3 DNA: TGTGCCAGCAGTTACCCCGCACTAGATACGCAGTATTTT

clone size: few
J gene: TRBJ2-3
D gene: .
CDR3 length: 16
V gene: TRBV10-3
CDR3 protein: CAISDPAVTSTDTQYF
CDR3 DNA: TGTGCCATCAGTGACCCGGCGGTAACTAGCACAGATACGCAGTATTTT

clone size: few
J gene: TRBJ1-3
D gene: .
CDR3 length: 11
V gene: TRBV29-1
CDR3 protein: CSVLAGNTIYF
CDR3 DNA: TGCAGCGTCCTCGCGGGAAACACCATATATTTT

clone size: .
J gene: TRBJ2-2
D gene: .
CDR3 length: 16
V gene: TRBV7-2
CDR3 protein: CASSLLGHSNTGELFF
CDR3 DNA: TGTGCCAGCAGCTTATTGGGACATTCGAACACCGGGGAGCTGTTTTTT

clone size: many
J gene: TRBJ1-1
D gene: .
CDR3 length: 12
V gene: TRBV29-1
CDR3 protein: CSVDSLNTEAFF
CDR3 DNA: TGCAGCGTTGATTCCCTGAACACTGAAGCTTTCTTT

clone size: many
J gene: TRBJ1-1
D gene: .
CDR3 length: 15
V gene: TRBV29-1
CDR3 protein: CSANRGEVRKAEAFF
CDR3 DNA: TGCAGCGCTAACCGGGGGGAGGTTAGGAAGGCTGAAGCTTTCTTT

clone size: .
J gene: TRBJ2-1
D gene: TRBD1
CDR3 length: 16
V gene: TRBV12-3/TRBV12-4
CDR3 protein: CASREGGAGRPDEQFF
CDR3 DNA: TGTGCCAGCAGGGAAGGGGGCGCCGGTAGGCCCGATGAGCAGTTCTTC

clone size: few
J gene: TRBJ1-1
D gene: .
CDR3 length: 12
V gene: TRBV29-1
CDR3 protein: CSVGKGNTEAFF
CDR3 DNA: TGCAGCGTGGGAAAGGGTAACACTGAAGCTTTCTTT

clone size: .
J gene: TRBJ2-2
D gene: .
CDR3 length: 12
V gene: TRBV12-3/TRBV12-4
CDR3 protein: CASSGGTEELFF
CDR3 DNA: TGTGCCAGCAGTGGGGGGACAGAGGAGCTGTTTTTT

clone size: .
J gene: TRBJ2-6
D gene: .
CDR3 length: 16
V gene: TRBV2
CDR3 protein: CASTEQGPAGANVLTF
CDR3 DNA: TGTGCCAGCACAGAACAGGGCCCGGCTGGGGCCAACGTCCTGACTTTC

clone size: .
J gene: TRBJ2-1
D gene: TRBD1
CDR3 length: 15
V gene: TRBV6-1
CDR3 protein: CASSRPGQSYNEQFF
CDR3 DNA: TGTGCCAGCAGCCGGCCGGGACAGAGCTACAATGAGCAGTTCTTC

clone size: .
J gene: TRBJ2-5
D gene: .
CDR3 length: 14
V gene: TRBV20-1
CDR3 protein: CSARTTLYQETQYF
CDR3 DNA: TGCAGTGCTAGGACGACCCTGTACCAAGAGACCCAGTACTTC